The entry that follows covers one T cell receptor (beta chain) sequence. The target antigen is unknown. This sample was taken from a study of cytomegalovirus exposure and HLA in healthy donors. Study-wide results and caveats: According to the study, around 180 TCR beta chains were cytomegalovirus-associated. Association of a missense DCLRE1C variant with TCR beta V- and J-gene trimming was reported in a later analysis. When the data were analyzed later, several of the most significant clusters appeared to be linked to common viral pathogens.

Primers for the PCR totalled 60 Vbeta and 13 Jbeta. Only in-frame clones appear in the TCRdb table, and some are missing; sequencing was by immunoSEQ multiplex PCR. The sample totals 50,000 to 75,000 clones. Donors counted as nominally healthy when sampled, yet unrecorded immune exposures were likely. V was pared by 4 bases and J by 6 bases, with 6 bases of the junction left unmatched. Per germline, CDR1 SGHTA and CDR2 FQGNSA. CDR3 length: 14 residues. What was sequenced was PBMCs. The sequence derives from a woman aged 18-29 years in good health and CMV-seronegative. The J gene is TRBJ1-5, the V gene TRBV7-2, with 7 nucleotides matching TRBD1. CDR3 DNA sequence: TGTGCCAGCAGCTCACGACAGGGCGGTCAGCCCCAGCATTTT. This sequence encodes CASSSRQGGQPQHF.